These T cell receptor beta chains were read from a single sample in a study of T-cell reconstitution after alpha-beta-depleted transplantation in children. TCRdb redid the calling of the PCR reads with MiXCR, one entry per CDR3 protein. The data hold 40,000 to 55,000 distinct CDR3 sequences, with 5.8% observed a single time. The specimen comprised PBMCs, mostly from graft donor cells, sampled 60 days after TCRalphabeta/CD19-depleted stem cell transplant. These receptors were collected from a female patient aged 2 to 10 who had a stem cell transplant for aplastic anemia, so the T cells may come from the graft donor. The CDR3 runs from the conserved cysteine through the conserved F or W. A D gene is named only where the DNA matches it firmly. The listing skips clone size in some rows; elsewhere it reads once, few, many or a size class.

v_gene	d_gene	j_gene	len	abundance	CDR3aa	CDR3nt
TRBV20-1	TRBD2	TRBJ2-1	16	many	CSAHQRSSGGYNEQFF	TGCAGTGCTCACCAGAGGAGTAGCGGGGGGTACAATGAGCAGTTCTTC
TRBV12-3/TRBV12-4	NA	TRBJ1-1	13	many	CASSPPGAREAFF	TGTGCCAGCAGTCCCCCCGGCGCGAGGGAAGCTTTCTTT
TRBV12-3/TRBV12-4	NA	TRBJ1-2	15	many	CASSFRTMGNYGYTF	TGTGCCAGCAGTTTTCGGACCATGGGGAACTATGGCTACACCTTC
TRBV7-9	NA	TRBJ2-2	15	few	CASSRGPADTGELFF	TGTGCCAGCAGCCGAGGGCCCGCCGACACCGGGGAGCTGTTTTTT
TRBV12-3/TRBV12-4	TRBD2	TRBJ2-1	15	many	CASSLLAGGRGEQFF	TGTGCCAGCAGCCTCCTAGCGGGGGGGCGGGGTGAGCAGTTCTTC
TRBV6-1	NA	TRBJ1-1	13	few	CASSTSSFTEAFF	TGTGCCAGCAGTACCTCCTCTTTCACTGAAGCTTTCTTT
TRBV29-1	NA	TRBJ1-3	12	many	CSVQGTGNTIYF	TGCAGCGTCCAGGGGACTGGAAACACCATATATTTT
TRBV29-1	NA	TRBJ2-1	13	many	CSGGGDAYNEQFF	TGCAGCGGTGGGGGCGATGCCTACAATGAGCAGTTCTTC
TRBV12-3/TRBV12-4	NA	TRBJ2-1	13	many	CASSFGSWAEQFF	TGTGCCAGCAGTTTCGGATCCTGGGCTGAGCAGTTCTTC
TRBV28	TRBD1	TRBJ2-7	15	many	CASSLTRAGGYEQYF	TGTGCCAGCAGTTTGACCCGGGCAGGGGGCTACGAGCAGTACTTC
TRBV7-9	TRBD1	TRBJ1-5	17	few	CASSLAGTGSFHQPQHF	TGTGCCAGCAGCTTAGCAGGGACAGGGAGCTTCCATCAGCCCCAGCATTTT
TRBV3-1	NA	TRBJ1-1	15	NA	CASSLGGTGGTEAFF	TGTGCCAGCAGCCTGGGGGGTACCGGCGGCACTGAAGCTTTCTTT
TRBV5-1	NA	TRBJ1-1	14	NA	CASSFDSRNTEAFF	TGCGCCAGCAGCTTTGACAGTAGGAACACTGAAGCTTTCTTT
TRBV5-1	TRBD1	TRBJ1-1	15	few	CASSTTGFENTEAFF	TGCGCCAGCAGCACGACAGGGTTTGAGAACACTGAAGCTTTCTTT
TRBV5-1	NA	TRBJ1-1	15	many	CASSLAVRGNTEAFF	TGCGCCAGCAGCTTGGCCGTCAGGGGGAACACTGAAGCTTTCTTT
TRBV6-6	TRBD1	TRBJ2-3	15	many	CASTPDRASTDTQYF	TGTGCCAGCACCCCGGACAGGGCTAGCACAGATACGCAGTATTTT
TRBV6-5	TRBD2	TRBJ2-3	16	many	CASSPISGTSTDTQYF	TGTGCCAGCAGTCCGATTAGCGGGACAAGCACAGATACGCAGTATTTT
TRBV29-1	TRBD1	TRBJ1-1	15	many	CSVAQTNRGRTEAFF	TGCAGCGTTGCACAAACCAACAGGGGTAGGACTGAAGCTTTCTTT
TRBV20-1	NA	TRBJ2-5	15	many	CSAREGGRSQETQYF	TGCAGTGCTAGAGAAGGTGGGAGGTCGCAAGAGACCCAGTACTTC
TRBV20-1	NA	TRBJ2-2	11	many	CSARRTGELFF	TGCAGTGCTAGAAGAACCGGGGAGCTGTTTTTT
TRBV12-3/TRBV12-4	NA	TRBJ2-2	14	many	CASSRLANTGELFF	TGTGCCAGCAGTCGACTAGCGAACACCGGGGAGCTGTTTTTT
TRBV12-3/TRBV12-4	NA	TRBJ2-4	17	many	CASSGLQGPLAKNIQYF	TGTGCCAGCAGTGGTCTACAGGGCCCCTTAGCCAAAAACATTCAGTACTTC
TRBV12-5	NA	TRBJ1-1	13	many	CASGLGQRSEAFF	TGTGCTAGTGGTTTGGGACAGCGAAGTGAAGCTTTCTTT
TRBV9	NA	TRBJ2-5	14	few	CASSRITGTETQYF	TGTGCCAGCAGTAGAATTACAGGGACAGAGACCCAGTACTTC
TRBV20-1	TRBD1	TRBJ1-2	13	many	CSAARRTGYGYTF	TGCAGTGCCGCCCGGCGGACAGGGTATGGCTACACCTTC
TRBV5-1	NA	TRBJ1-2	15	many	CASSLDLPGHYGYTF	TGCGCCAGCAGCCTCGATCTTCCGGGACACTATGGCTACACCTTC
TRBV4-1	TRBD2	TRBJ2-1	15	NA	CASSQDGTSGRKQFF	TGCGCCAGCAGCCAAGATGGAACTAGCGGGAGGAAGCAGTTCTTC
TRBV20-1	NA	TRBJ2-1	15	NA	CSARGDLRGNNEQFF	TGCAGTGCTAGGGGGGACCTAAGAGGGAACAATGAGCAGTTCTTC
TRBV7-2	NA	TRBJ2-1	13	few	CASNHFRCQVQFF	TGTGCCAGCAACCACTTCCGCTGTCAAGTGCAGTTCTTC
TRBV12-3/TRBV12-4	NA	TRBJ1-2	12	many	CASTNYLGGYTF	TGTGCCAGCACCAACTATCTAGGAGGCTACACCTTC
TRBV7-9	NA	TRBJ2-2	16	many	CASSLQRLRDTGELFF	TGTGCCAGCAGCTTACAACGACTCCGGGACACCGGGGAGCTGTTTTTT
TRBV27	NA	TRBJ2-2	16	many	CASSLSRPAVTGELFF	TGTGCCAGCAGTTTATCGAGGCCAGCGGTCACCGGGGAGCTGTTTTTT
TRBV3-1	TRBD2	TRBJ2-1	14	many	CASSLSGGGDEQFF	TGTGCCAGCAGCCTAAGCGGGGGGGGAGATGAGCAGTTCTTC
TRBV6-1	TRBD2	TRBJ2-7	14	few	CASTWTSGTYEQYF	TGTGCCAGCACCTGGACTAGCGGAACCTACGAGCAGTACTTC
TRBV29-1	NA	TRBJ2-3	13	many	CSVTYSSTDTQYF	TGCAGCGTTACGTATTCGAGCACAGATACGCAGTATTTT
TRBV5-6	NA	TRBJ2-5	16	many	CASSGLTGAGQETQYF	TGTGCCAGCAGCGGGCTGACCGGAGCCGGCCAAGAGACCCAGTACTTC
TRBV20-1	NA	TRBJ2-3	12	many	CSARQSTDTQYF	TGCAGTGCTAGACAGAGCACAGATACGCAGTATTTT
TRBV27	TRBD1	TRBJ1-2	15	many	CASSQTGKGGYGYTF	TGTGCCAGCAGTCAGACAGGGAAAGGGGGCTATGGCTACACCTTC